This T cell receptor (beta chain) was profiled in a study of T cell responses to AZD1222 COVID-19 vaccine. Overall study: Second-dose intervals near 4 or 12 weeks were combined.

Study-wide points: Donors were largely white British and mainly female; clonal diversity was possibly underestimated. At 160-218 and 743-854, vaccine-associated CD4 TCRs were dominant, and they spanned spike.

Concerning this clone itself: What it binds is unknown.

Assay: immunoSEQ multiplex PCR; the TCRdb copy retains only in-frame clones and omits some. The profile covers approximately 100,000 clones, with around 90% appearing a single time and roughly 1.3% taken by the ten largest. The V end was cut by 4 bases, the J end by 4 bases, with 6 bases between. The CDR3 has 11 residues. Per germline, CDR1 SGHRS and CDR2 YFSETQ. The sequence derives from an adult in good health. Sample: peripheral blood, taken on day 0 of AZD1222 vaccination. The chain carries TRBV5-1 and TRBJ2-7; no firm D call. This chain's CDR3 is CASSGEYEQYF. The CDR3 coding sequence is TGCGCCAGCAGCGGCGAATACGAGCAGTACTTC.